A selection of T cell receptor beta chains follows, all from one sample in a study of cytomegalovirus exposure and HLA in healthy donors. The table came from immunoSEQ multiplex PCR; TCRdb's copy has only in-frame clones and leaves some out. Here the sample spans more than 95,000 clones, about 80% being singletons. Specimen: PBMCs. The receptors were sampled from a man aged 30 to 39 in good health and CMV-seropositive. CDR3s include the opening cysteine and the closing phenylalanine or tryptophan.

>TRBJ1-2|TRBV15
CATSRGGTVYGYTF
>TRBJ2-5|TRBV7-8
CASSLGTGRAQETQYF
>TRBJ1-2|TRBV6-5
CASSYYRGLNGYTF
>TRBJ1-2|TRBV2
CASSSVEVHYGYTF
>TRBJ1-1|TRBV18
CASSPPVGGAFF
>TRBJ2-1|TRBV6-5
CAATRRGQYNEQFF
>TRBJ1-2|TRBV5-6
CASSLPGTELYGYTF
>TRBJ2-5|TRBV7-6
CASSSLDRGPETQYF
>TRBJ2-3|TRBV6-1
CASSSLAGGSDTQYF
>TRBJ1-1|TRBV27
CASRGRNTEAFF
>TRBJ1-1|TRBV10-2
CASSQGGEAEAFF
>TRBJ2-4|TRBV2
CASSESQGVAKNIQYF
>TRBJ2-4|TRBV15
CATSIPLNPVRNIQYF
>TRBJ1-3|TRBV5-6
CASSSMGGGSGNTIYF
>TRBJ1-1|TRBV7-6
CASSPQQGFEAFF
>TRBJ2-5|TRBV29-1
CSVGQQETQYF
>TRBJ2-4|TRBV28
CASSLGFSLAKNIQYF
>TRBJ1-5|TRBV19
CASSIRAAGGIQPQHF
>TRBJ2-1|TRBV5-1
CASSLVGGGALNEQFF
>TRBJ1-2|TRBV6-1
CASSGDRSYGYTF
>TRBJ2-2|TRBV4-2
CASSRLAGGRDTGELFF
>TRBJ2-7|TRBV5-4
CASSLGLAGEQYF
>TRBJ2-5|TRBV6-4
CASSRDTKETQYF
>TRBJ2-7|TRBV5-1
CASSLGQADYEQYF
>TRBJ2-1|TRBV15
CATSTKRTSASEQFF
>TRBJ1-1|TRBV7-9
CASSLSDRDYMNTEAFF
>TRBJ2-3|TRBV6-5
CASSQQADTQYF
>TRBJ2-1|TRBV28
CASRWDSRELNEQFF
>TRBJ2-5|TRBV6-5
CASSYSSGGRQETQYF
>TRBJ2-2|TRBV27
CASTFSGELFF
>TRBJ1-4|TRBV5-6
CASSSIHRGFREKLFF
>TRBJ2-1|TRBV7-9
CSSSLALRTSNDDEQFF
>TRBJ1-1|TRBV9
CASSRIQGNTEAFF
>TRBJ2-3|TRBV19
CASRDREWSDTQYF
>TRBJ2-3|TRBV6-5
CASSYDPTRDTQYF
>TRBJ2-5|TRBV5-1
CASSLAGGTQETQYF
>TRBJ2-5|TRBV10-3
CAISEWTEETQYF
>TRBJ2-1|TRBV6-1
CASSEVAPSEQFF
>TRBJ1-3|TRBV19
CASTKRGQGSGNTIYF
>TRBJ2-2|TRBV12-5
CASGLGITGATGELFF
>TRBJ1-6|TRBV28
CASTEPLHSPLHF
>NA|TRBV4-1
CASSQVAGSIYEQYF
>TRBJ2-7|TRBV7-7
CASSPRDSEYEQYF
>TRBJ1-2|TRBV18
CASSPDRANYGYTF
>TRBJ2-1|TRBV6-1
CASSEFGQGSYNEQFF
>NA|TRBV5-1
CASSYGQDAYEQYF
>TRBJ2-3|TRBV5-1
CASSFRGNRGTDTQYF
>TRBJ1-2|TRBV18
CASSPRVHYGYTF
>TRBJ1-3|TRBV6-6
CASTMDREDTIYF